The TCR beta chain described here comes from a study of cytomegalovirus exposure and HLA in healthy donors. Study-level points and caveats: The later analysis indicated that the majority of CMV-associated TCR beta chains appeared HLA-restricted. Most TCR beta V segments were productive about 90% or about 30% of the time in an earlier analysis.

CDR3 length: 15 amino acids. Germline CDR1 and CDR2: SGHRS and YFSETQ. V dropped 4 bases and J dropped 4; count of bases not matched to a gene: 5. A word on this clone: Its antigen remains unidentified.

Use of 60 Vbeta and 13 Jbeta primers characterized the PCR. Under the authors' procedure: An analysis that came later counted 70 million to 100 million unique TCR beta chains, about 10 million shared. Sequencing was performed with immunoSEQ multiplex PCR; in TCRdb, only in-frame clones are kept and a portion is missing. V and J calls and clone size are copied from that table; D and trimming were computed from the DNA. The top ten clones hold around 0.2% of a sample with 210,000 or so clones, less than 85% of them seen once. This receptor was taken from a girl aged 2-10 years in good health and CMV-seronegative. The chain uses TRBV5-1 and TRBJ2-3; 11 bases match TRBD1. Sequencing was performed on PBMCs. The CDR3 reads CASSPGQGAADTQYF. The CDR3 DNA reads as TGCGCCAGCAGCCCCGGACAGGGGGCAGCAGATACGCAGTATTTT.